The 23 T cell receptor beta chains below were found in one sample sequenced in a study of T cell repertoires in cytomegalovirus infection. MiXCR was run by TCRdb on the reads, yielding one entry per CDR3 protein. Found here are under 850,000 distinct CDR3 sequences, about 33% of them singletons; the top ten hold roughly 20%. Antigens for these TCRs are unknown. The sequencing used cultured PBMCs, collected from culture after CMV antigen stimulation. Receptor source: a human donor in good health (CMV status not recorded). Some clones in this sample may be carry-over from other donors' samples.

V usage is TRBV19 and J usage is TRBJ1-5; D is ambiguous. V was cut by 3 bases and J by 0 bases, with 24 bases left in between. Germline loops: CDR1 LNHDA, CDR2 SQIVND (reference sequence). The CDR3 totals 20 residues. CDR3 DNA: TGTGCCAGTAGTATTCTAGTAAGGCGGTCCAACTCCCCTAGCAATCAGCCCCAGCATTTT. This encodes CASSILVRRSNSPSNQPQHF.

This clonotype was observed a handful of times. The rearrangement joins TRBV7-2 to TRBJ2-1, with TRBD1 as a possible D gene (6 bases). This CDR3 is 19 amino acids long. Germline V lookup: CDR1 SGHTA, CDR2 FQGNSA. The V end lost 2 bases, the J end lost 2 bases, and 22 bases lay between the germline ends. CDR3 bases: TGTGCCAGCAGCTTACCCACCGATACAGGGATGGGACCCTACAATGAGCAGTTCTTC. Translated: CASSLPTDTGMGPYNEQFF.

This clonotype has just a few counts. The chain joins TRBV7-2 to TRBJ2-2; tentative D call: TRBD1 (5 bases). V shed 5 bases and J shed 5 bases, with 18 bases lying between them. Looked up from germline, CDR1 is SGHTA and CDR2 is FQGNSA. CDR3 length: 16 residues. The CDR3 sequence: CASSRVSGRMTGELFF. The CDR3 DNA is TGTGCCAGCAGCCGTGTTTCAGGGCGCATGACCGGGGAGCTGTTTTTT.

This clonotype has only a few counts. This sequence joins TRBV7-8 and TRBJ2-7; no reliable D call. Germline CDR1 SGHVS, CDR2 FQNEAQ. CDR3 size: 16 residues. Trimming took off 0 bases at V and 3 bases at J, with 15 bases between the two ends. CDR3 DNA: TGTGCCAGCAGCTTAGCCCCCGACTCCCTCAGCTACGAGCAGTACTTC. Protein: CASSLAPDSLSYEQYF.

This clonotype was picked up a small number of times. The chain has TRBV27 and TRBJ1-2; tentatively, D is TRBD1 (6 bases). V was shortened by 7 bases and J by 5 bases, with 14 bases between the two germline ends. The germline V gene encodes CDR1 MNHEY and CDR2 SMNVEV (reference sequence). The CDR3 contains 13 residues. CDR3 DNA sequence: TGTGCCAGCATGGGGGGGCGGGGATATGGCTACACCTTC. Translated, it gives CASMGGRGYGYTF.

The chain carries TRBV15 and TRBJ2-2; D not certain. The CDR3 spans 14 residues. V lost 8 bases to trimming and J lost 0 bases, with 10 bases between them. Germline V gene lookup returns CDR1 LNHNV and CDR2 YYDKDF (reference sequence). The CDR3 sequence is CATSVRTNTGELFF. DNA of the CDR3: TGTGCCACCTCAGTAAGGACGAACACCGGGGAGCTGTTTTTT.

This clonotype was recorded only once. The rearrangement uses TRBV7-2 and TRBJ2-7, with a tentative D call TRBD1 (5 bases). Germline CDR1 and CDR2: SGHTA and FQGNSA. This CDR3 is built from 15 residues. V shed 1 base and J shed 2 bases, with 12 bases lying between them. The CDR3 DNA reads TGTGCCAGCAGCTTAGGGTCAATGACAGCCTACGAGCAGTACTTC. Encoded protein: CASSLGSMTAYEQYF.

This clonotype came up a few times. The chain recombines TRBV7-2 with TRBJ2-1; perhaps TRBD2 as D (5 bases). The germline gives CDR1 SGHTA, CDR2 FQGNSA. V lost 1 base, J lost 5 bases, and 12 bases lay in between. This CDR3 region has 15 residues. Here the CDR3 DNA reads TGTGCCAGCAGCTTAGGCCCTAGCATCCACAATGAGCAGTTCTTC. It codes for CASSLGPSIHNEQFF.

This clonotype has more than one count but fewer than ten. The V gene is TRBV6-2 or TRBV6-3, the J gene TRBJ1-1; 7 bases are a match to TRBD1. From germline, CDR1 is MNHEY and CDR2 SVGEGT. This CDR3 has 12 residues. The V segment lost 2 bases and the J segment 11 bases; nucleotides outside the gene matches: 5. CDR3 DNA: TGTGCCAGCAGTTACAGACAGGGTCCGGCTTTCTTT. Translated: CASSYRQGPAFF.

This clonotype was counted between two and nine times. The rearrangement uses TRBV7-2 and TRBJ2-3, with 8 bases that match TRBD2. CDR1 SGHTA and CDR2 FQGNSA come from the germline V gene. After removal of 8 bases from V and 6 bases from J, the junction contained 7 bases not matched to a gene. This CDR3 is built from 13 residues. CDR3 residues: CASGGGRGDTQYF. CDR3 DNA sequence: TGTGCCAGCGGCGGGGGGCGGGGGGATACGCAGTATTTT.

The V and J genes are TRBV2 and TRBJ2-5, with 8 bases matching TRBD2. The trim removed 7 bases at V and 5 bases at J, leaving 9 bases unmatched. Germline V gene lookup returns CDR1 SNHLY and CDR2 FYNNEI. This CDR3 is 14 amino acids long. The CDR3 reads CASTTIAGHETQYF. The CDR3 DNA reads TGTGCCAGCACCACTATAGCGGGACACGAGACCCAGTACTTC.

The gene calls are TRBV7-9 and TRBJ2-3; TRBD2 aligns across 8 bases. V shed 1 base and J 8 bases; nucleotides not matched to a gene: 8. CDR3 length equals 15 residues. Germline V gives CDR1 SEHNR, CDR2 FQNEAQ (reference sequence). CDR3 in DNA: TGTGCCAGCAGCTTAGAGCGGGAGTTACTTGGTACGCAGTATTTT. Residues: CASSLERELLGTQYF. The full variable domain, with the rest looked up from reference TRBV7-9 and TRBJ2-3, is DTGVSQNPRHKITKRGQNVTFRCDPISEHNRLYWYRQTLGQGPEFLTYFQNEAQLEKSRLLSDRFSAERPKGSFSTLEIQRTEQGDSAMYLCASSLERELLGTQYFGPGTRLTVL.

This clonotype has more than one count but fewer than ten. V gene TRBV7-6 combines with J gene TRBJ2-7, with D maybe TRBD2 (5 bases). The germline V gene has CDR1 SGHVS and CDR2 FNYEAQ. This CDR3 is built from 14 residues. Trimming removed 5 bases at V and 5 bases at J, with 16 bases between. CDR3 nucleotide sequence: TGTGCCAGCAGCCCGGGGTCCGGCCGCCACGAGCAGTACTTC. Its translation: CASSPGSGRHEQYF.

The genes are TRBV18 and TRBJ1-1; possible D gene TRBD1, 6 bases. Germline V lookup: CDR1 KGHSH, CDR2 LQKENI. V was clipped by 8 bases and J by 4 bases, with 17 bases between them. CDR3 length: 14 residues. As DNA, the CDR3 is TGTGCCAGCGAGGTGGGGGGGCTGGGCACTGAAGCTTTCTTT. Protein sequence: CASEVGGLGTEAFF.

The J gene is TRBJ2-1, the V gene TRBV5-4; D is perhaps TRBD2 (5 bases). The CDR3 extends over 15 amino acids. In germline, CDR1 is SGHNT, CDR2 YYREEE (reference sequence). V shed 0 bases and J shed 9 bases, with 16 bases lying between them. DNA for the CDR3: TGTGCCAGCAGCTTGGAGGGAGCCCTTCGGGGTGAGCAGTTCTTC. This sequence encodes CASSLEGALRGEQFF.

The CDR3 here is CASTTVYNQPQHF. The CDR3 region has the DNA TGTGCCAGCACCACCGTTTACAATCAGCCCCAGCATTTT. The gene calls are TRBV28 and TRBJ1-5; D ambiguous. V lost 7 bases and J lost 3, with 10 bases in between. Germline lookup yields CDR1 MDHEN and CDR2 SYDVKM. This CDR3 contains 13 residues.

The V gene is TRBV7-2, the J gene TRBJ2-7, with TRBD1 as a possible D gene (7 bases). This CDR3 has 14 residues. Trimming stripped 5 bases from V and 4 bases from J, with 15 bases between. Germline CDR1 and CDR2: SGHTA and FQGNSA. Here the CDR3 DNA reads TGTGCCAGCAGCCAAAAGCAGGGGGGATACGAGCAGTACTTC. Translation gives CASSQKQGGYEQYF.

This clonotype appeared a few times. The J gene is TRBJ2-1, the V gene TRBV20-1; the match to TRBD2 covers 10 bases. This CDR3 contains 15 residues. Germline lookup yields CDR1 DFQATT and CDR2 SNEGSKA (reference sequence). J gave up 3 bases and V 6 bases, and 8 bases lay outside the gene matches. CDR3 sequence: CSALTGTSVYNEQFF. CDR3 DNA: TGCAGTGCCCTAACCGGGACTAGCGTCTACAATGAGCAGTTCTTC.

The V gene is TRBV10-2, the J gene TRBJ2-1, with D hard to call. The V end lost 0 bases, the J end lost 4 bases, and 16 bases lay between the germline ends. In germline, CDR1 is WSHSY, CDR2 SAAADI. The CDR3 consists of 17 residues. The CDR3 bases are TGCGCCAGCAGTGAGTCTCCCTACCGGATGGGGTACAATGAGCAGTTCTTC. This gives the protein CASSESPYRMGYNEQFF.

This clonotype occurred a few times. The chain is built from TRBV4-1 and TRBJ2-5, with D unresolved. This CDR3 has 12 residues. Looked up from germline, CDR1 is MGHRA and CDR2 is YSYEKL. Deletions cut 2 bases from V and 5 bases from J, with 6 bases between. DNA for the CDR3: TGCGCCAGCAGCCAACCTGACGAGACCCAGTACTTC. The encoded protein is CASSQPDETQYF.

Only a few counts were recorded for this clonotype. The chain joins TRBV6-1 to TRBJ1-1, with D possibly being TRBD1 (5 bases). The V gene's germline CDR1 is MNHNS and CDR2 SASEGT. V shed 8 bases and J shed 3 bases, with 19 bases lying between them. CDR3 length: 15 residues. The CDR3 sequence is CASCISFGGDTEAFF. The DNA of the CDR3 is TGTGCCAGCTGTATTAGTTTTGGGGGGGACACTGAAGCTTTCTTT.

V usage is TRBV20-1 and J usage is TRBJ1-5; D is undetermined. Trimming stripped 6 bases from V and 1 base from J, with 7 bases between. The CDR3 spans 12 residues. CDR1 DFQATT and CDR2 SNEGSKA come from the germline V gene (reference sequence). As DNA, the CDR3 is TGCAGTGCCCGCAGGAGCAATCAGCCCCAGCATTTT. This codes for CSARRSNQPQHF.

The chain employs TRBV29-1 and TRBJ1-2; D possibly corresponds to TRBD1 (5 bases). CDR1 SQVTM and CDR2 ANQGSEA come from the germline V gene. The CDR3 totals 11 residues. Trimming shortened V by 7 bases and J by 5 bases, and 11 bases separated the two germline ends. The CDR3 region has the DNA TGCAGCGGCTGGTCAGGGTATGGCTACACCTTC. The encoded protein is CSGWSGYGYTF.